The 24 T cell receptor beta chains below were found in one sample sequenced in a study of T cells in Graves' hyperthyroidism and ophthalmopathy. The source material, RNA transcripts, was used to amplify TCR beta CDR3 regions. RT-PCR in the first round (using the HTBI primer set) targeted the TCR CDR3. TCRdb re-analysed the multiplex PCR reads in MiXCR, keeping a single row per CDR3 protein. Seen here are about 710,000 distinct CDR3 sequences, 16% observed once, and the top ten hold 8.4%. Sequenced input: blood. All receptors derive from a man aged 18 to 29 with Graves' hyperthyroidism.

The CDR3 reads CSARDKRGEANYGYTF. In nucleotides, the CDR3 is TGCAGTGCTAGAGATAAAAGGGGGGAAGCTAACTATGGCTACACCTTC. This chain joins TRBV20-1 and TRBJ1-2, with a weak D call TRBD1 (6 bases). V shed 0 bases and J shed 0 bases, with 14 bases lying between them. This CDR3 is 16 amino acids long. CDR1 and CDR2 from the germline V gene are DFQATT and SNEGSKA (reference sequence).

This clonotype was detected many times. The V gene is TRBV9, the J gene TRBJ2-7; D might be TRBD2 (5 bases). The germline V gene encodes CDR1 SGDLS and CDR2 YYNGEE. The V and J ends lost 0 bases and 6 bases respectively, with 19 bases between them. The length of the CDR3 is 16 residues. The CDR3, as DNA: TGTGCCAGCAGCGTAGATGATTTGGGCCTCGCGGGCGAGCAGTACTTC. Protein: CASSVDDLGLAGEQYF.

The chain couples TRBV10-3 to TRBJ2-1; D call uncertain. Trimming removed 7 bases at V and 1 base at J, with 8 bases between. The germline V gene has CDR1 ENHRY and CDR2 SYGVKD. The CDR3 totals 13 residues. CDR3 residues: CAITAESYNEQFF. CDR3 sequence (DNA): TGTGCCATCACGGCAGAGTCCTACAATGAGCAGTTCTTC.

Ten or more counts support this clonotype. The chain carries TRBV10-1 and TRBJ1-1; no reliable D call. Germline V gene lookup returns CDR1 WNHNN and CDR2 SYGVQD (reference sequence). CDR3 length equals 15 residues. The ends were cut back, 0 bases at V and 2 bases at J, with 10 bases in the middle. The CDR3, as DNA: TGCGCCAGCAGTGAGTCGCGTCTGATCAACACTGAAGCTTTCTTT. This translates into CASSESRLINTEAFF.

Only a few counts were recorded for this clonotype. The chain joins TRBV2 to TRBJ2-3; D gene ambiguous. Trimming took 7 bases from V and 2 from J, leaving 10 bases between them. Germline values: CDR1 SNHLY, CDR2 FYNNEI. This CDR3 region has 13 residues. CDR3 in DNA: TGTGCCAGCACCCCGACTTACACAGATACGCAGTATTTT. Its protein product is CASTPTYTDTQYF. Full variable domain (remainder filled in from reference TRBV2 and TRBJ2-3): EPEVTQTPSHQVTQMGQEVILRCVPISNHLYFYWYRQILGQKVEFLVSFYNNEISEKSEIFDDQFSVERPDGSNFTLKIRSTKLEDSAMYFCASTPTYTDTQYFGPGTRLTVL.

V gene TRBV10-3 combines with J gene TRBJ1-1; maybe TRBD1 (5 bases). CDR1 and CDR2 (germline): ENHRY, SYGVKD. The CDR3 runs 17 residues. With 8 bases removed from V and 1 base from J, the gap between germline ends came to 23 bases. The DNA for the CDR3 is TGTGCCATCTTTATGGCGGGGACGCCTATTCAGAACACTGAAGCTTTCTTT. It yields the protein CAIFMAGTPIQNTEAFF.

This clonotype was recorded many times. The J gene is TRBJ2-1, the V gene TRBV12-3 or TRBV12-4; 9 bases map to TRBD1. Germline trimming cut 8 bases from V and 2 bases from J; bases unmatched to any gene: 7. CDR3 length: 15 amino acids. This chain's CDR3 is CASGPGQGPYNEQFF. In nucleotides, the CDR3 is TGTGCCAGCGGACCGGGACAGGGTCCCTACAATGAGCAGTTCTTC.

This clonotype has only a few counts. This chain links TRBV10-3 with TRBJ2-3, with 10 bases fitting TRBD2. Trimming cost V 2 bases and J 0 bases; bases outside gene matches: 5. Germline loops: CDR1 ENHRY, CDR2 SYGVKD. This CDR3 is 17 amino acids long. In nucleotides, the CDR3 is TGTGCCATCAGTGAGAGGCTAGCGGGAGTAAGCACAGATACGCAGTATTTT. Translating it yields CAISERLAGVSTDTQYF.

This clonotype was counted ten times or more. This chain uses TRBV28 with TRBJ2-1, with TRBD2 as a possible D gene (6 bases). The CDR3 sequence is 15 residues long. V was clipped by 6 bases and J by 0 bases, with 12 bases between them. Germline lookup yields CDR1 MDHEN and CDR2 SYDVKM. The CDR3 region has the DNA TGTGCCAGCAGCTACGGGGGAACCTCCTACAATGAGCAGTTCTTC. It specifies CASSYGGTSYNEQFF.

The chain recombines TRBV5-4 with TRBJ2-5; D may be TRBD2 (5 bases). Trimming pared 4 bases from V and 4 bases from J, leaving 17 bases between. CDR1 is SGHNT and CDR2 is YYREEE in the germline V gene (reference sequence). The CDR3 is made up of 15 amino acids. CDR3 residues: CASSPPGRGGETQYF. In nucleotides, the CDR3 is TGTGCCAGCAGCCCACCGGGCCGGGGTGGAGAGACCCAGTACTTC.

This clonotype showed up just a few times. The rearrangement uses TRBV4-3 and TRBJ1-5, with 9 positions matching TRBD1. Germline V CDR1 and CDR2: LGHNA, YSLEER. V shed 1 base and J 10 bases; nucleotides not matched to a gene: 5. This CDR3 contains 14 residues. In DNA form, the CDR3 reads TGCGCCAGCAGCCAAGTAGACAGGGGGAATCCCCAGCATTTT. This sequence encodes CASSQVDRGNPQHF.

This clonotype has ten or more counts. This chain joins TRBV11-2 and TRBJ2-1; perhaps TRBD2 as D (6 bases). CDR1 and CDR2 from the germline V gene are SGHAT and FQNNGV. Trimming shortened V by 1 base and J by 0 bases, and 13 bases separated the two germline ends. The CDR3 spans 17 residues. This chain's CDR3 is CASSLVGGASSYNEQFF. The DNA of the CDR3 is TGTGCCAGCAGCTTAGTAGGAGGGGCCAGCTCCTACAATGAGCAGTTCTTC. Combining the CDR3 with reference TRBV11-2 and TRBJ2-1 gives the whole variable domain EAGVAQSPRYKIIEKRQSVAFWCNPISGHATLYWYQQILGQGPKLLIQFQNNGVVDDSQLPKDRFSAERLKGVDSTLKIQPAKLEDSAVYLCASSLVGGASSYNEQFFGPGTRLTVL.

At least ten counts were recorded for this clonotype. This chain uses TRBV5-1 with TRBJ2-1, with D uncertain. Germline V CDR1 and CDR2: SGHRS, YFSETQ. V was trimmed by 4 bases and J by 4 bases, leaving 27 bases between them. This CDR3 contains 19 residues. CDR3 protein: CASSLTPDRSGLAYNEQFF. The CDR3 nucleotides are TGCGCCAGCAGCCTGACACCTGATAGGTCCGGGTTGGCGTACAATGAGCAGTTCTTC.

The DNA for the CDR3 is TGCGCCAGCAGCCAAGGTCGGGGGGCATTGTTAGAAGCTTTCTTT. Protein product: CASSQGRGALLEAFF. This chain joins TRBV4-1 and TRBJ1-1; perhaps TRBD1 as D (6 bases). CDR1 and CDR2 (germline): MGHRA, YSYEKL. Trimming pared 1 base from V and 8 bases from J, leaving 17 bases between. The CDR3 loop spans 15 amino acids.

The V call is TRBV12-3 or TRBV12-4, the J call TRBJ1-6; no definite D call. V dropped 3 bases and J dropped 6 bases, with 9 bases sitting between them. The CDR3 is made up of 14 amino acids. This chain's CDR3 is CASSLKRINSPLHF. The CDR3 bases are TGTGCCAGCAGTTTGAAACGGATTAATTCACCCCTCCACTTT.

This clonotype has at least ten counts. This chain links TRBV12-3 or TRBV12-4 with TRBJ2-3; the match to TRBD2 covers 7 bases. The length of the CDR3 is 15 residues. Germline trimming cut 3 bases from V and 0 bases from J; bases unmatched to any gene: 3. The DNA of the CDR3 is TGTGCCAGCAGTTTGTATAGCGGGAGCACAGATACGCAGTATTTT. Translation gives CASSLYSGSTDTQYF.

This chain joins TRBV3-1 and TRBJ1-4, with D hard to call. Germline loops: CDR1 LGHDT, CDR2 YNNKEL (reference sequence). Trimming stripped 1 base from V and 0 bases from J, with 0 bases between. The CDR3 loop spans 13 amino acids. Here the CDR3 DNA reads TGTGCCAGCAGCCAAGCAACTAATGAAAAACTGTTTTTT. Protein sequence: CASSQATNEKLFF.

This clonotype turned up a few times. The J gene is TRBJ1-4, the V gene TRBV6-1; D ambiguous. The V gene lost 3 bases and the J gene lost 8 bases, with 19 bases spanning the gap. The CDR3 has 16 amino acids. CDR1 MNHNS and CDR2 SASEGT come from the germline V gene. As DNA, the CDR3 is TGTGCCAGCAGTGACCGGACGGACGAAGTGGGCGAAAAACTGTTTTTT. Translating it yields CASSDRTDEVGEKLFF.

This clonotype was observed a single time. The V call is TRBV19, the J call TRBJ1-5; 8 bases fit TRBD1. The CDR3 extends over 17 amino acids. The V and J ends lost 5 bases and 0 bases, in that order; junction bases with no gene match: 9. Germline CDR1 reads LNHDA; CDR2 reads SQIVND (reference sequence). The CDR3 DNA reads TGTGCCAGTAGTCCTTACGACAGGGGTGCTAGCAATCAGCCCCAGCATTTT. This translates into CASSPYDRGASNQPQHF.

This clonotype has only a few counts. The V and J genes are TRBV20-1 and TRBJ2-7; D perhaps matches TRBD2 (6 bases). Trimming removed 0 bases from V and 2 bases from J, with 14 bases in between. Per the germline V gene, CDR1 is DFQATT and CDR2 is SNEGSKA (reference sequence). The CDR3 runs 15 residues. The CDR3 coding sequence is TGCAGTGCTAGAGATTCCGCGGGACTGACCTACGAGCAGTACTTC. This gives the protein CSARDSAGLTYEQYF.

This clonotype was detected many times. In DNA form, the CDR3 reads TGCAGTGCTAGATCCCCCGGGGGTACTGAAGCTTTCTTT. It codes for CSARSPGGTEAFF. J is TRBJ1-1 and V is TRBV20-1; TRBD1 is a possible D gene (5 bases). CDR3 length: 13 amino acids. V was trimmed by 2 bases and J by 5 bases, leaving 12 bases between them. Germline-derived CDR1 and CDR2 are DFQATT and SNEGSKA (reference sequence).

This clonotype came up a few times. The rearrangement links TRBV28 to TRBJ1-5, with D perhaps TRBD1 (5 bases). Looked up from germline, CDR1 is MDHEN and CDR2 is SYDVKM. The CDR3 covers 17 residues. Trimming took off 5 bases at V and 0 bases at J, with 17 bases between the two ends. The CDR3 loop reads CASSPPGAADSNQPQHF. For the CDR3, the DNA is TGTGCCAGCAGTCCCCCCGGGGCAGCTGATAGCAATCAGCCCCAGCATTTT.

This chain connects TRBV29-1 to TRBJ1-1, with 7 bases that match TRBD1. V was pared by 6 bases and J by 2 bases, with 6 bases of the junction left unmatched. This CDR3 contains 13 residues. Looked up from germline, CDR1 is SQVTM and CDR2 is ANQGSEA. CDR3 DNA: TGCAGCGTGATCCGGGACAGTAACACTGAAGCTTTCTTT. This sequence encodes CSVIRDSNTEAFF.

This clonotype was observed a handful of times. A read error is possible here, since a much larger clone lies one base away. CDR3 in DNA: TGTACCAGCAGTATCAGCGGGAGGGCCTCCTACGAGCAGTACTTC. Protein: CTSSISGRASYEQYF. The rearrangement links TRBV28 to TRBJ2-7; 10 bases fit TRBD2. CDR1 MDHEN and CDR2 SYDVKM come from the germline V gene. The CDR3 is 15 residues long.